The clone carrying this TCR beta chain was counted only a few times. This CDR3 contains 13 residues. In germline, CDR1 is LGHNA, CDR2 YSLEER. Germline trimming cut 4 bases from V and 7 bases from J; bases unmatched to any gene: 4. This entry belongs to a study of blood T cell repertoires in COVID-19. Turning to the study itself: The study drew acute and convalescent COVID-19 samples from the United States, Italy and Spain.

Original data processing: Amplification of reference gene primers provided the estimated nucleated cell counts. Method: immunoSEQ multiplex PCR; TCRdb's copy keeps in-frame clones and lacks some. D and trimming were read from the DNA, whereas the V and J calls and clone size are those reported in that table. The sample yields under 130,000 clones, around 74% seen once. Input material: peripheral blood. This sequence originates from a woman in her 70s with acute or convalescent COVID-19. The chain is built from TRBV4-3 and TRBJ1-5; TRBD1 agrees at 7 bases. This CDR3 reads CASSLDRDQPQHF. The CDR3, as DNA: TGCGCCAGCAGCCTTGACAGGGACCAGCCCCAGCATTTT.